One sample yielded the 10 T cell receptor beta chains listed below, sequenced in a study of blood T cells in healthy people across ages. With a J-beta primer mix and a sample-barcoded 5' primer, a second PCR ran about 6 to 11 cycles. TCRdb fed the 5' RACE reads into MiXCR, producing one record per CDR3 protein. Here the sample spans 1,800,000 or so distinct CDR3 sequences, roughly two fifths being singletons. Sequenced material: blood. Receptors originate from a human donor in good health.

This clonotype came up once. The V and J genes are TRBV5-1 and TRBJ2-7, with D possibly being TRBD1 (5 bases). The CDR3 extends over 14 amino acids. The V end lost 2 bases, the J end lost 3 bases, and 12 bases lay between the germline ends. Germline V gene sequence: CDR1 SGHRS, CDR2 YFSETQ. The CDR3 nucleotides are TGCGCCAGCAGCTTTGAGGACACCTTCTACGAGCAGTACTTC. Encoded protein: CASSFEDTFYEQYF. Full variable domain (outside the CDR3, taken from reference TRBV5-1 and TRBJ2-7): KAGVTQTPRYLIKTRGQQVTLSCSPISGHRSVSWYQQTPGQGLQFLFEYFSETQRNKGNFPGRFSGRQFSNSRSEMNVSTLELGDSALYLCASSFEDTFYEQYFGPGTRLTVT.

V gene TRBV28 combines with J gene TRBJ2-7, with D perhaps matching TRBD2 (5 bases). The germline gives CDR1 MDHEN, CDR2 SYDVKM. This CDR3 is built from 12 residues. The V end was cut by 7 bases, the J end by 3 bases, with 10 bases between. In nucleotides, the CDR3 is TGTGCCAGCATGAGGGCGGGCTACGAGCAGTACTTC. It yields the protein CASMRAGYEQYF.

This chain uses TRBV6-1 with TRBJ2-1; D is undetermined. In germline, CDR1 is MNHNS, CDR2 SASEGT. This CDR3 contains 15 residues. V shed 2 bases and J shed 3 bases, with 11 bases lying between them. The CDR3 loop is CASSEPISSYNEQFF. As DNA, the CDR3 is TGTGCCAGCAGTGAACCTATTAGCAGCTACAATGAGCAGTTCTTC.

The rearrangement joins TRBV6-2 or TRBV6-3 to TRBJ2-3, with TRBD2 matching 8 bases. Losses at the gene ends were 4 bases for V and 7 bases for J; bases not matched to a gene: 10. Germline CDR1 is MNHEY and CDR2 is SVGEGT. This CDR3 is built from 15 residues. Here the CDR3 reads CASSSSGGPWNTQYF. The CDR3 nucleotides are TGTGCCAGCAGTTCCAGCGGGGGTCCCTGGAATACGCAGTATTTT.

The rearrangement joins TRBV15 to TRBJ2-7; D not resolved. Germline CDR1 is LNHNV and CDR2 is YYDKDF (reference sequence). Deletions cut 1 base from V and 3 bases from J, with 10 bases between. The CDR3 sequence is 14 residues long. CDR3 bases: TGTGCCACCAGCAGAGTGGCCTTTGGCTACGAGCAGTACTTC. It encodes CATSRVAFGYEQYF.

In its sample, this clonotype was seen a few times. The chain is built from TRBV15 and TRBJ1-2, with TRBD1 identical over 8 bases. J gave up 7 bases and V 3 bases, and 4 bases lay outside the gene matches. Per the germline V gene, CDR1 is LNHNV and CDR2 is YYDKDF (reference sequence). The length of the CDR3 is 13 residues. The chain's CDR3 is CATSRDREGGYTF. In nucleotides, the CDR3 is TGTGCCACCAGCAGGGACAGGGAGGGTGGCTACACCTTC.

The J gene is TRBJ1-2, the V gene TRBV18; D gene unclear. Trimming left V 2 bases short and J 8 bases short, with 12 bases between. The CDR3 totals 13 residues. Germline V gives CDR1 KGHSH, CDR2 LQKENI. CDR3 protein: CASSPRERKGYTF. As DNA, the CDR3 is TGTGCCAGCTCACCAAGAGAAAGGAAAGGCTACACCTTC.

This clonotype was counted a few times. This chain joins TRBV5-1 and TRBJ2-1; D might be TRBD2 (6 bases). The CDR3 is 14 residues long. Trimming stripped 4 bases from V and 7 bases from J, with 15 bases between. In germline, CDR1 is SGHRS, CDR2 YFSETQ. The chain's CDR3 is CASSAGTSGNEQFF. DNA of the CDR3: TGCGCCAGCAGCGCGGGCACCAGCGGGAATGAGCAGTTCTTC.

V and J are TRBV7-3 and TRBJ2-3; unclear D gene. CDR1 and CDR2 (germline): SGHTA, FQGTGA. V was shortened by 1 base and J by 6 bases, with 11 bases between the two germline ends. This CDR3 is built from 14 residues. This CDR3 reads CASSLSSGLDTQYF. CDR3 DNA sequence: TGTGCCAGCAGCTTAAGTTCCGGGTTGGATACGCAGTATTTT.

The V and J genes are TRBV29-1 and TRBJ2-7, with D perhaps TRBD2 (6 bases). Trimming stripped 7 bases from V and 2 bases from J, with 12 bases between. The CDR3 sequence is 12 residues long. CDR1 is SQVTM and CDR2 is ANQGSEA in the germline V gene. CDR3: CSGGEGTYEQYF. DNA for the CDR3: TGCAGCGGGGGGGAAGGCACCTACGAGCAGTACTTC.